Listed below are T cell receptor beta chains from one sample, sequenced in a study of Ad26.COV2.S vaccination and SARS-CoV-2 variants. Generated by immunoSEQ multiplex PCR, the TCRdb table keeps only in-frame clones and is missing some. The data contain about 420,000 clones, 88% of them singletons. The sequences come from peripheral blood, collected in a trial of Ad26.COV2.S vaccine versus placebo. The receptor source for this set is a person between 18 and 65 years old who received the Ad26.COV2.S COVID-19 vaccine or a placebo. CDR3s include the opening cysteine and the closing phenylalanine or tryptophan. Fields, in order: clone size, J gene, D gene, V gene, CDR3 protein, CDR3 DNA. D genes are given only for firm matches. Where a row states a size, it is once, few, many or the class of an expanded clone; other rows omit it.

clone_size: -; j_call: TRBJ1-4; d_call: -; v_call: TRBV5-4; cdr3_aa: CASSLRSYSTNEKLFF; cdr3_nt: TGTGCCAGCAGCTTGCGTTCTTACTCAACTAATGAAAAACTGTTTTTT
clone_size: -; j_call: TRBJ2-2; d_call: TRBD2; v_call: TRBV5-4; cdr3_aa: CASSLFVGGYTGELFF; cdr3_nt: TGTGCCAGCAGCTTATTCGTCGGGGGGTACACCGGGGAGCTGTTTTTT
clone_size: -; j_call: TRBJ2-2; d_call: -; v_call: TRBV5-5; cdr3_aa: CASSLEGGVNTGELFF; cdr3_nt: TGTGCCAGCAGCTTGGAGGGAGGTGTCAACACCGGGGAGCTGTTTTTT
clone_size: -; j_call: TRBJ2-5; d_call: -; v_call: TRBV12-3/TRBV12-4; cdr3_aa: CASRSSGPETQYF; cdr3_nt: TGTGCCAGCAGGTCAAGCGGCCCAGAGACCCAGTACTTC
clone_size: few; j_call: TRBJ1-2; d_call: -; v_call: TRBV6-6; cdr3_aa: CASSSLGRGYGYTF; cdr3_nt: TGTGCCAGCAGCTCCCTCGGGAGGGGCTATGGCTACACCTTC
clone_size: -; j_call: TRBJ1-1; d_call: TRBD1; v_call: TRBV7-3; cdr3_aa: CASSLSGQGRAEAFF; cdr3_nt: TGTGCCAGCAGCTTAAGCGGACAGGGTAGGGCTGAAGCTTTCTTT
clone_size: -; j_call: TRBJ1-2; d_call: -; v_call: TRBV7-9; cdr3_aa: CASSFSGEEYGYTF; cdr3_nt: TGTGCCAGCAGCTTTTCGGGGGAGGAATACGGCTACACCTTC
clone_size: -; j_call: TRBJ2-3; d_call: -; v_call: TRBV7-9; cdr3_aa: CASSLKTGNTDTQYF; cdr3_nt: TGTGCCAGCAGCCTAAAGACGGGAAACACAGATACGCAGTATTTT
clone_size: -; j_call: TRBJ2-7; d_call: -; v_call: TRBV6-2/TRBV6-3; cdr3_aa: CASSYPATGGRSRRASYEQYF; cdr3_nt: TGTGCCAGCAGTTACCCCGCGACAGGTGGTCGATCACGAAGGGCCTCCTACGAGCAGTACTTC
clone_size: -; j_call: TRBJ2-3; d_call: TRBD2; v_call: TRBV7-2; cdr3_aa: CASSYRGRSGGARTDTQYF; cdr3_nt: TGTGCCAGCAGCTATAGGGGACGTAGCGGGGGGGCACGGACAGATACGCAGTATTTT
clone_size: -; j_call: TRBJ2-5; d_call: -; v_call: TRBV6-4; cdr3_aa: CASSADSGGTQYF; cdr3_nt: TGTGCCAGTAGTGCGGACAGTGGGGGGACCCAGTACTTC
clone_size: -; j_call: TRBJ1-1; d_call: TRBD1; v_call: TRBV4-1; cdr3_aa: CASSQEGQGLTEAFF; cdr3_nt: TGCGCCAGCAGCCAAGAGGGACAGGGGTTGACTGAAGCTTTCTTT
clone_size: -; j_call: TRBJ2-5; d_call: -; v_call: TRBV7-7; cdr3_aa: CASSPSGETQYF; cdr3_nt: TGTGCCAGCAGCCCATCCGGAGAGACCCAGTACTTC
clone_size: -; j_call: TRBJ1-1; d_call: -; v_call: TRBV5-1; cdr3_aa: CASSYTQILSGVGSEAFF; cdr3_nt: TGCGCCAGCAGCTATACCCAAATCCTCTCGGGGGTAGGGTCTGAAGCTTTCTTT
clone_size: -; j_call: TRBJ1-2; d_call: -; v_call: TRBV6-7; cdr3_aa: CASSRDPSHGYTF; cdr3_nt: TGTGCCAGCAGTCGAGACCCAAGCCATGGCTACACCTTC
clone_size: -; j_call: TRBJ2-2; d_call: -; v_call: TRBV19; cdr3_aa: CASSIGGTGELFF; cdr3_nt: TGTGCCAGTAGTATAGGGGGGACCGGGGAGCTGTTTTTT
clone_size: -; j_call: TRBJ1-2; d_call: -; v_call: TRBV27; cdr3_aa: CASSFGQGYGYTF; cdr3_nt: TGTGCCAGCAGTTTCGGGCAGGGGTACGGCTACACCTTC
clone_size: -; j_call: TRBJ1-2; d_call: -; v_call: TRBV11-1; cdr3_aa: CASSRDGNYGYTF; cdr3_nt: TGTGCCAGCAGCCGGGACGGAAACTATGGCTACACCTTC
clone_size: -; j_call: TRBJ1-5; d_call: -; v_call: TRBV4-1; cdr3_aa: CASSQDVGGLQPQHF; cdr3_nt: TGCGCCAGCAGCCAAGATGTAGGGGGGCTTCAGCCCCAGCATTTT
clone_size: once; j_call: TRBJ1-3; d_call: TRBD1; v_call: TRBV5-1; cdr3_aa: CASSRGQAASGNTIYF; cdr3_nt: TGCGCCAGCAGCCGTGGACAGGCTGCCTCTGGAAACACCATATATTTT
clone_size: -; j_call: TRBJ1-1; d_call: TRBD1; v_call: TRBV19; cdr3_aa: CASIRGGTSEAFF; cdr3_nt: TGTGCCAGTATCAGGGGGGGAACGTCTGAAGCTTTCTTT
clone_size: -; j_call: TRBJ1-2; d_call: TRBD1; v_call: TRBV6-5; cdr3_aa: CASSSRQGGHTF; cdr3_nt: TGTGCCAGCAGTTCCCGACAGGGGGGCCACACCTTC
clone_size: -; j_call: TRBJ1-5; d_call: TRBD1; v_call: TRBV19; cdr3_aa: CASVLGQGDQPQHF; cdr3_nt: TGTGCCAGTGTTTTGGGACAGGGGGATCAGCCCCAGCATTTT
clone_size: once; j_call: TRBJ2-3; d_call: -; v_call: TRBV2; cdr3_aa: CASRGTFSGTQYF; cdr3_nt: TGTGCCAGCAGGGGGACCTTTTCGGGTACGCAGTATTTT